One T cell receptor beta chain is described in this entry. Priming of first-strand cDNA relied on TRAV- and TRBV-specific primers (covering alpha and beta chains). TCRs were put through 20 PCR cycles of amplification with Phusion. A constant-region primer and the V-primer adapter served as the primer pair. TCRdb recomputed calls from the reads with MiXCR, one row per CDR3 protein. The data hold around 14,000 distinct CDR3 sequences, with about half observed a single time. This sample stems from a study of low-dose radiotherapy and immunotherapy resistance in tumors. Turning to the study itself: A total of 6.5 Gy was given to Cohort 1 as 0.5 Gy per fraction every 2 weeks. Cyclophosphamide went in intravenously at 200 mg/m2 every two weeks, one day before radiation and immunotherapy. From cycle 1 day 1, patients took oral aspirin 300 mg every day for four cycles.

This receptor was taken from a human donor with advanced metastatic prostate, ovarian, gallbladder or colorectal cancer (not recorded which). This table probably holds off-target reads from a library built for another chain.

The CDR3 sequence is CASSLEVSFNEQFF. The DNA of the CDR3 is TGTGCCAGCAGTTTAGAGGTTAGTTTCAATGAGCAGTTCTTC. The chain is built from TRBV12-3 or TRBV12-4 and TRBJ2-1; D is unresolved. The CDR3 consists of 14 residues. V was shortened by 1 base and J by 6 bases, with 10 bases between the two germline ends.